Below, 26 T cell receptor beta chains from the same sample are listed, as sequenced in a study of PD-1 blockade in classical Hodgkin lymphoma. This sample's time point: cycle 4 day 1 (C4D1), after less than 7 weeks of nivolumab. Brentuximab vedotin exposure varied, and every patient relapsed after autologous stem cell transplantation. The assay was immunoSEQ multiplex PCR, and TCRdb's table has in-frame clones only and misses some. The table shows 15,000 to 20,000 clones, with approximately 80% occurring only once. Source: peripheral blood mononuclear cells (PBMCs), taken before the fourth cycle of nivolumab. The receptors stem from a human donor with classical Hodgkin lymphoma.

This clone was counted between two and nine times. The J gene is TRBJ2-1, the V gene TRBV10-3; TRBD2 might be the D (5 bases). V dropped 6 bases and J dropped 3 bases, with 18 bases sitting between them. The germline CDR1 and CDR2 sequences are ENHRY and SYGVKD. This CDR3 spans 16 amino acids. The CDR3 is CAIRGPAEDGYNEQFF. DNA for the CDR3: TGTGCCATCAGAGGTCCCGCGGAGGACGGCTACAATGAGCAGTTCTTC.

This chain uses TRBV9 with TRBJ2-3; TRBD2 agrees at 10 bases. Losses at the gene ends were 4 bases for V and 3 bases for J; bases not matched to a gene: 8. Looked up from germline, CDR1 is SGDLS and CDR2 is YYNGEE. The CDR3 has 16 amino acids. The CDR3 reads CASSPDGAGGTDTQYF. DNA of the CDR3: TGTGCCAGCAGCCCCGACGGAGCGGGAGGGACAGATACGCAGTATTTT.

The chain employs TRBV20-1 and TRBJ1-2; D is unclear. The ends were cut back, 2 bases at V and 12 bases at J, with 13 bases in the middle. Germline V gene data show CDR1 as DFQATT and CDR2 as SNEGSKA (reference sequence). This CDR3 is built from 11 residues. CDR3 sequence: CSARIPEEDTF. In DNA form, the CDR3 reads TGCAGTGCTAGAATACCGGAAGAAGACACCTTC.

This chain connects TRBV15 to TRBJ2-5; no clear D. The length of the CDR3 is 13 residues. Between the trimmed V and J ends, which lost 11 bases and 1 base, there was a span of 14 bases. Germline CDR1 LNHNV, CDR2 YYDKDF (reference sequence). The CDR3 nucleotides read TGTGCCTCGAAAAACGGTTTCCAAGAGACCCAGTACTTC. Translated, it gives CASKNGFQETQYF.

The V gene is TRBV6-5, the J gene TRBJ2-7, with D maybe TRBD1 (6 bases). The CDR3 runs 13 residues. Germline V gives CDR1 MNHEY, CDR2 SVGAGI. The V gene lost 0 bases and the J gene lost 5 bases, with 8 bases spanning the gap. The CDR3 DNA reads as TGTGCCAGCAGTTACTCGGGGGCGCACGAGCAGTACGTC. Translation gives CASSYSGAHEQYV.

As regards this clone: Other nucleotide sequences from this sample produce the same CDR3. The rearrangement uses TRBV9 and TRBJ1-2; perhaps TRBD1 as D (5 bases). CDR1 is SGDLS and CDR2 is YYNGEE in the germline V gene. The CDR3 spans 13 residues. Deletions cut 0 bases from V and 8 bases from J, with 11 bases between. CDR3 region: CASSVDQGGGYTF. CDR3 in DNA: TGTGCCAGCAGCGTAGACCAGGGCGGCGGCTACACCTTC.

The chain has TRBV5-4 and TRBJ2-2; the match to TRBD2 covers 10 bases. Germline V CDR1 and CDR2: SGHNT, YYREEE (reference sequence). The junction had 11 bases not matched to a gene; V was cut back by 6 bases and J by 3 bases. CDR3 length: 17 residues. The CDR3 nucleotides read TGTGCCAGCACAAAGGGTAGCGGGGGGTTTGACACCGGGGAGCTGTTTTTT. It specifies CASTKGSGGFDTGELFF.

V usage is TRBV29-1 and J usage is TRBJ2-1, with D perhaps given as TRBD1 or TRBD2 (5 bases each). Germline V lookup: CDR1 SQVTM, CDR2 ANQGSEA. Deletions cut 5 bases from V and 4 bases from J, with 9 bases between. The CDR3 extends over 12 amino acids. The DNA for the CDR3 is TGCAGCGTTAACGGGGCTTACAATGAGCAGTTCTTC. Its protein is CSVNGAYNEQFF.

The chain uses TRBV5-1 and TRBJ1-3, with D perhaps TRBD1 (5 bases). The CDR3 covers 15 residues. Germline loops: CDR1 SGHRS, CDR2 YFSETQ. V was cut by 0 bases and J by 0 bases, with 7 bases left in between. In DNA, the CDR3 is TGCGCCAGCAGCTTGGCGGGGGGCTCTGGAAACACCATATATTTT. It yields the protein CASSLAGGSGNTIYF.

The genes are TRBV28 and TRBJ1-2; weak D call: TRBD1 (5 bases). Trimming took 10 bases from V and 4 from J, leaving 16 bases between them. CDR3 length: 13 residues. Germline V lookup: CDR1 MDHEN, CDR2 SYDVKM. The CDR3 here is CAIRGASPYGYTF. The CDR3, as DNA: TGTGCCATTAGGGGCGCGAGTCCCTATGGCTACACCTTC.

The chain combines TRBV6-1 with TRBJ2-3; TRBD2 matches 10 bases. This CDR3 is built from 16 residues. Germline trimming cut 1 base from V and 2 bases from J; bases unmatched to any gene: 3. CDR1 and CDR2 from the germline V gene are MNHNS and SASEGT. The CDR3 region has the DNA TGTGCCAGCAGTGAAGGTAGCGGGGGGCCCACAGATACGCAGTATTTT. Protein product: CASSEGSGGPTDTQYF.

This clone was observed a few times. The CDR3: CASSMVWGSNQPQHF. For the CDR3, the DNA is TGTGCCAGTAGTATGGTTTGGGGGAGCAATCAGCCCCAGCATTTT. The rearrangement uses TRBV19 and TRBJ1-5; D perhaps matches TRBD1 (5 bases). Trimming stripped 3 bases from V and 1 base from J, with 10 bases between. Germline assignment: CDR1 LNHDA and CDR2 SQIVND (reference sequence). This CDR3 has 15 residues.

The chain has TRBV23-1 and TRBJ1-1; 7 bases align to TRBD1. TRBV23-1 is known as an ORF, though its function is uncertain. V shed 4 bases and J 1 base; nucleotides not matched to a gene: 6. The CDR3 has 15 amino acids. This chain's CDR3 is CASSRQKGANTEAFF. CDR3 nucleotides: TGCGCCAGCAGTCGGCAGAAGGGGGCGAACACTGAAGCTTTCTTT.

The rearrangement links TRBV7-2 to TRBJ2-3, with a weak D call TRBD1 (5 bases). CDR3 length equals 15 residues. The V gene's germline CDR1 is SGHTA and CDR2 FQGNSA. Deletions cut 1 base from V and 3 bases from J, with 11 bases between. The CDR3 coding sequence is TGTGCCAGCAGCTTAGAGGGGATGGCGACAGATACGCAGTATTTT. This codes for CASSLEGMATDTQYF.

J is TRBJ1-6 and V is TRBV5-1; D gene ambiguous. The CDR3 extends over 15 amino acids. Per the germline V gene, CDR1 is SGHRS and CDR2 is YFSETQ. V lost 0 bases to trimming and J lost 5 bases, with 9 bases between them. CDR3 nucleotides: TGCGCCAGCAGCTTGGAGGGAAGGGATAATTCACCCCTCCACTTT. Translated, it gives CASSLEGRDNSPLHF.

This clone was seen just once. The V gene is TRBV5-1, the J gene TRBJ2-3, with TRBD2 matching 9 bases. The CDR3 is 15 amino acids. Germline CDR1 SGHRS, CDR2 YFSETQ. V lost 0 bases and J lost 6; bases outside the gene matches: 5. CDR3 loop: CASSLGASGEDTQYF. The CDR3 nucleotides are TGCGCCAGCAGCTTGGGGGCTAGCGGGGAGGATACGCAGTATTTT.

This chain joins TRBV5-1 and TRBJ2-3, with 12 positions matching TRBD2. The CDR3 runs 18 residues. V shed 4 bases and J 0 bases; nucleotides not matched to a gene: 9. CDR1 and CDR2 from the germline V gene are SGHRS and YFSETQ. The CDR3: CASSGFTLAGGSTDTQYF. DNA for the CDR3: TGCGCCAGCAGCGGATTCACCCTAGCGGGAGGGAGCACAGATACGCAGTATTTT.

The genes are TRBV30 and TRBJ2-7, with 8 bases that match TRBD1. V lost 4 bases, J lost 0 bases, and 20 bases stayed unmatched. This CDR3 spans 19 amino acids. Germline V lookup: CDR1 GTSNPN, CDR2 SVGIG (reference sequence). CDR3 sequence reads: CAWTPRGRGLTPSSYEQYF. The CDR3 DNA reads as TGTGCCTGGACCCCTCGGGGCAGGGGGCTTACCCCGAGCTCCTACGAGCAGTACTTC.

The chain links TRBV10-1 to TRBJ2-5, with a possible D match to TRBD1 (6 bases). This CDR3 region has 14 residues. Germline assignment: CDR1 WNHNN and CDR2 SYGVQD (reference sequence). V was clipped by 0 bases and J by 1 base, with 6 bases between them. In DNA form, the CDR3 reads TGCGCCAGCAGTGAGTCCAGGGGCCAAGAGACCCAGTACTTC. Protein: CASSESRGQETQYF.

V gene TRBV7-9 combines with J gene TRBJ1-5, with unresolved D. CDR3 length: 13 amino acids. The V and J ends lost 5 bases and 1 base respectively, with 6 bases between them. Per the germline V gene, CDR1 is SEHNR and CDR2 is FQNEAQ (reference sequence). CDR3 amino acids: CASSDSSNQPQHF. The DNA for the CDR3 is TGTGCCAGCAGCGACTCAAGCAATCAGCCCCAGCATTTT.

This chain connects TRBV27 to TRBJ1-4; TRBD1 matches 10 bases. Germline CDR1 MNHEY, CDR2 SMNVEV (reference sequence). With 10 bases clipped from V and 4 bases from J, the junction kept 9 bases outside the gene matches. CDR3 length: 15 amino acids. CDR3 DNA: TGTGCCACACGGAAGACAGGGGGCCTTAATGAAAAACTGTTTTTT. Encoded protein: CATRKTGGLNEKLFF.

This clone was seen a single time. The rearrangement joins TRBV12-5 to TRBJ2-7; D ambiguous. Germline-derived CDR1 and CDR2 are LGHNT and FRNRAP. Trimming took 5 bases from V and 3 from J, leaving 8 bases between them. The CDR3 runs 12 residues. CDR3: CASGPASYEQYF. The CDR3, as DNA: TGTGCTAGTGGTCCCGCGAGCTACGAGCAGTACTTC.

The chain recombines TRBV29-1 with TRBJ2-2; TRBD2 aligns across 10 bases. The V gene's germline CDR1 is SQVTM and CDR2 ANQGSEA. This CDR3 has 17 residues. V lost 6 bases to trimming and J lost 5 bases; unmatched junction nucleotides: 15. This chain's CDR3 is CSVGGTASGRGTGELFF. CDR3 DNA: TGCAGCGTGGGGGGGACAGCTAGCGGGAGAGGGACCGGGGAGCTGTTTTTT.

The DNA of the CDR3 is TGTGCCAGCAGCTTCGGGGGGCTAGAGACCCAGTACTTC. It is translated as CASSFGGLETQYF. This chain connects TRBV5-8 to TRBJ2-5, with a weak D call TRBD2 (7 bases). The germline V gene has CDR1 SGHTS and CDR2 YDEGEE. Deletions cut 2 bases from V and 4 bases from J, with 9 bases between. The CDR3 consists of 13 residues.

The chain joins TRBV2 to TRBJ2-5, with TRBD1 matching over 7 bases. The length of the CDR3 is 13 residues. V was clipped by 6 bases and J by 1 base; unmatched bases: 2. Germline CDR1 and CDR2: SNHLY and FYNNEI. The CDR3 spells CASRGDSQETQYF. The CDR3 bases are TGTGCCAGCAGGGGGGACAGCCAAGAGACCCAGTACTTC.

V is TRBV7-2 and J is TRBJ2-1; 15 bases agree with TRBD2. The V segment lost 1 base and the J segment 15 bases; nucleotides outside the gene matches: 7. The CDR3 extends over 15 amino acids. CDR1 and CDR2 from the germline V gene are SGHTA and FQGNSA. Written as DNA, the CDR3 is TGTGCCAGCAGCTTAGGAGGACTAGCGGGAGGGCCTCTGTTCTTC. This gives the protein CASSLGGLAGGPLFF.